The source of this T cell receptor (beta chain) is a study of T cells in Graves' hyperthyroidism and ophthalmopathy. Study-level results: From stable hyperthyroidism, ophthalmopathy was separated by a 13 V-J model.

This clonotype was detected many times. The antigen is unknown. Researchers amplified the TCR beta CDR3 regions from RNA transcripts. An initial round of RT-PCR targeting the TCR CDR3 relied on the HTBI primer set. MiXCR, applied by TCRdb to the multiplex PCR reads, yields one record per CDR3 protein. The repertoire holds 600,000 to 900,000 distinct CDR3 sequences, with roughly 17% as singletons. The CDR3 is made up of 13 amino acids. The V end lost 0 bases, the J end lost 6 bases, and 6 bases lay between the germline ends. Sequencing input: blood. The chain recombines TRBV12-3 or TRBV12-4 with TRBJ1-5; D remains unclear. The TCR was taken from a man younger than 30 with Graves' hyperthyroidism. The CDR3 DNA reads TGTGCCAGCAGTTTAGCGGAAGGTCAGCCCCAGCATTTT. As protein: CASSLAEGQPQHF.